This is a list of T cell receptor beta chains from one sample in a study of human T cells and chemical hapten exposure. TCRdb passed the RACE reads through MiXCR, listing each CDR3 protein once. Of fewer than 300,000 distinct CDR3 sequences listed, 7.5% to 9% are singletons. The sample in question was whole blood, obtained in connection with sensitization to the hapten diphenylcyclopropenone (DPC). These receptors all come from a man younger than 30 with alopecia areata. Some clones in this sample may be carry-over from other donors' samples. Both conserved end residues are part of each CDR3. Each record gives: clone size, J gene, D gene, V gene, CDR3 DNA, CDR3 protein. D genes are given only for firm matches. Only some rows state a clone size, as once, few, many or a class for expanded clones.

clone_size: many
j_call: TRBJ2-1
d_call: NA
v_call: TRBV6-2/TRBV6-3
cdr3_nt: TGTGCCAGCAGTTTACCTCATTGGGGCGCCTACAATGAGCAGTTCTTC
cdr3_aa: CASSLPHWGAYNEQFF

clone_size: NA
j_call: TRBJ1-4
d_call: NA
v_call: TRBV15
cdr3_nt: TGTGCCACCAGCTTGGGACATTCAACTAATGAAAAACTGTTTTTT
cdr3_aa: CATSLGHSTNEKLFF

clone_size: many
j_call: TRBJ2-3
d_call: TRBD1
v_call: TRBV20-1
cdr3_nt: TGCAGTGCTAGAGAGGACAGGGGCGGAGATACGCAGTATTTT
cdr3_aa: CSAREDRGGDTQYF

clone_size: NA
j_call: TRBJ1-5
d_call: NA
v_call: TRBV21-1
cdr3_nt: TGTGCCAACAGCAAAGATAAAGGACAGAACAATCAGCCCCAGCATTTT
cdr3_aa: CANSKDKGQNNQPQHF

clone_size: NA
j_call: TRBJ1-4
d_call: TRBD1
v_call: TRBV4-1
cdr3_nt: TGCGCCAGCAGCCAAGAGAGAACAGGGGCTAATGAAAAACTGTTTTTT
cdr3_aa: CASSQERTGANEKLFF

clone_size: NA
j_call: TRBJ2-5
d_call: NA
v_call: TRBV3-1
cdr3_nt: TGTGCCAGCAGGGGGCTTTCGGTTGAGACCCAGTACTTC
cdr3_aa: CASRGLSVETQYF

clone_size: few
j_call: TRBJ2-7
d_call: NA
v_call: TRBV20-1
cdr3_nt: TGCAGTGCTAGGACTGCCCTCTCCTACGAGCAGTACTTC
cdr3_aa: CSARTALSYEQYF

clone_size: NA
j_call: TRBJ2-1
d_call: NA
v_call: TRBV28
cdr3_nt: TGTGCCAGTCTAAGGAGCTCCTACAATGAGCAGTTCTTC
cdr3_aa: CASLRSSYNEQFF

clone_size: NA
j_call: TRBJ1-4
d_call: NA
v_call: TRBV28
cdr3_nt: TGTGCCAGCAGTTTACCGGGGGAAAGGAGTGAAAAACTGTTTTTT
cdr3_aa: CASSLPGERSEKLFF

clone_size: few
j_call: TRBJ1-1
d_call: TRBD1
v_call: TRBV12-3/TRBV12-4
cdr3_nt: TGTGCCAGCAGCCCCGGGGACAGGCCTTTGACTGAAGCTTTCTTT
cdr3_aa: CASSPGDRPLTEAFF

clone_size: NA
j_call: TRBJ2-1
d_call: TRBD2
v_call: TRBV11-2
cdr3_nt: TGTGCCAGCAGCTTAGCTGGCGGGGGAGAGACCCAGTTCTTC
cdr3_aa: CASSLAGGGETQFF

clone_size: once
j_call: TRBJ1-4
d_call: NA
v_call: TRBV5-1
cdr3_nt: TGCGCCAGCAGCTTGGAGGGGAACGAAAAACTGTTTTTT
cdr3_aa: CASSLEGNEKLFF

clone_size: NA
j_call: TRBJ2-4
d_call: TRBD1
v_call: TRBV20-1
cdr3_nt: TGCAGTGCTAGACCGCTTCGGACAGGGGGCGTCAAAAACATTCAGTACTTC
cdr3_aa: CSARPLRTGGVKNIQYF

clone_size: NA
j_call: TRBJ2-3
d_call: TRBD1
v_call: TRBV10-3
cdr3_nt: TGTGCCATCAGTTCCCGGGACAGGCCCACAGATACGCAGTATTTT
cdr3_aa: CAISSRDRPTDTQYF

clone_size: many
j_call: TRBJ2-5
d_call: TRBD2
v_call: TRBV12-3/TRBV12-4
cdr3_nt: TGTGCCAGTGCGCAGCGGGGGCGCGGCGAGACCCAGTACTTC
cdr3_aa: CASAQRGRGETQYF

clone_size: few
j_call: TRBJ2-3
d_call: TRBD2
v_call: TRBV7-2
cdr3_nt: TGTGCCAGCAGCCCTGGGACTAGCGGGGGGTTCACAGATACGCAGTATTTT
cdr3_aa: CASSPGTSGGFTDTQYF

clone_size: NA
j_call: TRBJ2-5
d_call: NA
v_call: TRBV7-2
cdr3_nt: TGTGCCAGCAGCCTCGGCGCGTGGTACCAAGAGACCCAGTACTTC
cdr3_aa: CASSLGAWYQETQYF

clone_size: NA
j_call: TRBJ2-2
d_call: NA
v_call: TRBV20-1
cdr3_nt: TGCAGTGCTTGGGACCGGTCCACCGGGGAGCTGTTTTTT
cdr3_aa: CSAWDRSTGELFF

clone_size: few
j_call: TRBJ1-5
d_call: NA
v_call: TRBV5-6
cdr3_nt: TGTGCCAGCAGTTTTGACGGCGGGCAGGGTAAGAGTCCCCAGCATTTT
cdr3_aa: CASSFDGGQGKSPQHF

clone_size: NA
j_call: TRBJ1-1
d_call: TRBD1
v_call: TRBV20-1
cdr3_nt: TGCAGTGCCGCTGGGACAGGGGGCGTGAACACTGAAGCTTTCTTT
cdr3_aa: CSAAGTGGVNTEAFF

clone_size: many
j_call: TRBJ1-2
d_call: NA
v_call: TRBV7-9
cdr3_nt: TGTGCCAGCAGTCACGACAGTAACTATGGCTACACCTTC
cdr3_aa: CASSHDSNYGYTF

clone_size: NA
j_call: TRBJ2-3
d_call: NA
v_call: TRBV10-3
cdr3_nt: TGTGCCACCCTGGCCATGCAGGTCGTGACGTCCACAGATACGCAGTATTTT
cdr3_aa: CATLAMQVVTSTDTQYF

clone_size: few
j_call: TRBJ1-2
d_call: NA
v_call: TRBV7-9
cdr3_nt: TGTGCCAGCAGCTTAGGGGCCGTTGGCTACACCTTC
cdr3_aa: CASSLGAVGYTF

clone_size: many
j_call: TRBJ2-3
d_call: TRBD2
v_call: TRBV12-3/TRBV12-4
cdr3_nt: TGTGCCAGCAGCCAAGGACTAGCGGGGGGCCCTCTCACAGATACGCAGTATTTT
cdr3_aa: CASSQGLAGGPLTDTQYF

clone_size: NA
j_call: TRBJ1-1
d_call: TRBD1
v_call: TRBV29-1
cdr3_nt: TGCAGCGCTCCCCATACAGGGACAGGGGGCGAGAACACTGAAGCTTTCTTT
cdr3_aa: CSAPHTGTGGENTEAFF

clone_size: NA
j_call: TRBJ2-1
d_call: NA
v_call: TRBV14
cdr3_nt: TGTGCCAGCAGCCAAGACCTACTCGGCCCAGGGCAGTTCTTC
cdr3_aa: CASSQDLLGPGQFF

clone_size: few
j_call: TRBJ1-5
d_call: NA
v_call: TRBV5-1
cdr3_nt: TGCGCCAGCAGCTCGGCCCGGGCTCTAAATCAGCCCCAGCATTTT
cdr3_aa: CASSSARALNQPQHF

clone_size: many
j_call: TRBJ2-4
d_call: TRBD2
v_call: TRBV7-9
cdr3_nt: TGTGCCAGCAGCTTGACCACTAGCGGGGACATTCAGTACTTC
cdr3_aa: CASSLTTSGDIQYF

clone_size: NA
j_call: TRBJ1-2
d_call: NA
v_call: TRBV12-3/TRBV12-4
cdr3_nt: TGTGCCAGCAGATTAAGTTTAGGGCGGGGCAACTATGGCTACACCTTC
cdr3_aa: CASRLSLGRGNYGYTF

clone_size: once
j_call: TRBJ2-1
d_call: NA
v_call: TRBV7-9
cdr3_nt: TGTGCCAGCAGCTTAGCTTGCGGGGTAAAGAATGAGCAGTTCTTC
cdr3_aa: CASSLACGVKNEQFF

clone_size: few
j_call: TRBJ2-3
d_call: TRBD2
v_call: TRBV20-1
cdr3_nt: TGCAGTGCTAGGGGCCCCGGGACTAGAATAGGAGATACGCAGTATTTT
cdr3_aa: CSARGPGTRIGDTQYF

clone_size: few
j_call: TRBJ2-5
d_call: NA
v_call: TRBV7-3
cdr3_nt: TGTGCCAGCAGCTTAACAGGGGCCGCGCAAGAGACCCAGTACTTC
cdr3_aa: CASSLTGAAQETQYF

clone_size: NA
j_call: TRBJ1-2
d_call: NA
v_call: TRBV5-1
cdr3_nt: TGCGCCAGCAGCTTGCCAGGCCTTAACTATGGCTACACCTTC
cdr3_aa: CASSLPGLNYGYTF

clone_size: many
j_call: TRBJ1-2
d_call: NA
v_call: TRBV29-1
cdr3_nt: TGCAGCGTTACAGAATCCTATGGCTACACCTTC
cdr3_aa: CSVTESYGYTF

clone_size: few
j_call: TRBJ2-2
d_call: TRBD1
v_call: TRBV24-1
cdr3_nt: TGTGCCACCAGTGACTCTCCGGGACAGGAGTTTAACACCGGGGAGCTGTTTTTT
cdr3_aa: CATSDSPGQEFNTGELFF

clone_size: few
j_call: TRBJ2-3
d_call: TRBD2
v_call: TRBV6-5
cdr3_nt: TGTGCCAGCAGTTACTCGTCGGGACTAGCGTCAGATACGCAGTATTTT
cdr3_aa: CASSYSSGLASDTQYF

clone_size: many
j_call: TRBJ2-5
d_call: TRBD1
v_call: TRBV20-1
cdr3_nt: TGCAGTACTTTTGGACAGGAGCAGACCCAGTACTTC
cdr3_aa: CSTFGQEQTQYF